The rows below give T cell receptor beta chains drawn from one sample of a study of T cells in Graves' hyperthyroidism and ophthalmopathy. In TCRdb, the multiplex PCR reads were re-called with MiXCR into one record per CDR3 protein. The table lists 500,000 or so distinct CDR3 sequences, 15% to 20% of them singletons. Sequencing was done on a sample of blood. The receptors derive from a woman aged 18-30 years with Graves' ophthalmopathy. Each CDR3 is given with its conserved first and last residue.

J gene: TRBJ2-5
V gene: TRBV9
CDR3 protein: CASSVSGGARETQYF

J gene: NA
V gene: TRBV12-3/TRBV12-4
CDR3 protein: CASSQGSSYNEQYF

J gene: TRBJ2-7
V gene: TRBV11-2
CDR3 protein: CASSLGPVSGDYEQYF

J gene: TRBJ2-1
V gene: TRBV20-1
CDR3 protein: CSADRQGGGGEQFF

J gene: TRBJ2-7
V gene: TRBV19
CDR3 protein: CASRSLGESYEQYF

J gene: TRBJ1-2
V gene: TRBV30
CDR3 protein: CAWSRGRRRGYGYTF

J gene: TRBJ1-6
V gene: TRBV3-1
CDR3 protein: CASSQEPGRSPLHF

J gene: TRBJ2-1
V gene: TRBV6-1
CDR3 protein: CANGQGVGGDNEQFF

J gene: TRBJ1-3
V gene: TRBV20-1
CDR3 protein: CSARSWDSTFSGNTIYF

J gene: TRBJ2-1
V gene: TRBV4-3
CDR3 protein: CASSRGQGNGNEQFF

J gene: TRBJ1-6
V gene: TRBV15
CDR3 protein: CATSREGTRNSPLHF

J gene: TRBJ2-1
V gene: TRBV10-3
CDR3 protein: CAISRGLAGSSYNEQFF

J gene: TRBJ1-3
V gene: TRBV10-3
CDR3 protein: CAIRSGTGGAGSGNTIYF

J gene: TRBJ2-7
V gene: TRBV6-4
CDR3 protein: CASSLTGTSGDEQYF

J gene: TRBJ2-7
V gene: TRBV4-1
CDR3 protein: CASSPGNSYEQYF

J gene: TRBJ2-2
V gene: TRBV7-7
CDR3 protein: CASSFGHPSTGELFF

J gene: TRBJ2-3
V gene: TRBV6-2/TRBV6-3
CDR3 protein: CASSYSTNSGRDTDTQYF

J gene: TRBJ2-1
V gene: TRBV5-1
CDR3 protein: CASSLGASGTNEQFF

J gene: TRBJ2-1
V gene: TRBV2
CDR3 protein: CASKLGTGADEQFF

J gene: TRBJ2-5
V gene: TRBV3-1
CDR3 protein: CASSFRLAGGLIQETQYF

J gene: TRBJ2-3
V gene: TRBV6-1
CDR3 protein: CASTLGTGSDTQYF

J gene: TRBJ1-4
V gene: TRBV20-1
CDR3 protein: CSARDGWNEKLFF

J gene: TRBJ2-7
V gene: TRBV11-2
CDR3 protein: CASSFNGYEQYF

J gene: TRBJ1-2
V gene: TRBV28
CDR3 protein: CASSSWTANIYGYTF

J gene: TRBJ2-7
V gene: TRBV6-5
CDR3 protein: CASSYSTQQYF

J gene: TRBJ1-6
V gene: TRBV2
CDR3 protein: CASSEGGRTGGNSPLHF

J gene: TRBJ1-6
V gene: TRBV19
CDR3 protein: CASKAGENSPLHF

J gene: TRBJ1-1
V gene: TRBV4-1
CDR3 protein: CASSQREVGSMNTEAFF

J gene: TRBJ1-4
V gene: TRBV4-3
CDR3 protein: CASSQELTGQYEKLFF

J gene: TRBJ1-2
V gene: TRBV7-9
CDR3 protein: CASSLALGQGYGYTF

J gene: TRBJ2-1
V gene: TRBV28
CDR3 protein: CASSLAAGRSLDEQFF

J gene: TRBJ2-7
V gene: TRBV20-1
CDR3 protein: CSAQSGGLGPYEQYF

J gene: TRBJ2-7
V gene: TRBV7-6
CDR3 protein: CASSGYRATYEQYF

J gene: TRBJ2-7
V gene: TRBV7-6
CDR3 protein: CASSLGGLGGEQYF

J gene: TRBJ1-1
V gene: TRBV30
CDR3 protein: CAWKRLTEMNTEAFF

J gene: TRBJ1-2
V gene: TRBV6-1
CDR3 protein: CASAKTDSPHGYTF

J gene: TRBJ1-1
V gene: TRBV15
CDR3 protein: CATIEDSGTEAFF

J gene: TRBJ2-3
V gene: TRBV29-1
CDR3 protein: CSVSGQPSTDTQYF

J gene: TRBJ1-2
V gene: TRBV27
CDR3 protein: CASSPGTGYGYTF

J gene: TRBJ2-7
V gene: TRBV10-3
CDR3 protein: CAISERSRDRTTYEQYF

J gene: TRBJ1-6
V gene: TRBV28
CDR3 protein: CATSSDRGNSPLHF

J gene: TRBJ2-1
V gene: TRBV9
CDR3 protein: CASSVTGTSGRETYNEQFF

J gene: TRBJ1-2
V gene: TRBV12-3/TRBV12-4
CDR3 protein: CASLGTGGSIGGYTF

J gene: TRBJ1-1
V gene: TRBV11-2
CDR3 protein: CASSLEGSLVNTEAFF

J gene: TRBJ2-7
V gene: TRBV14
CDR3 protein: CASSQSRDSIYEQYF

J gene: TRBJ2-7
V gene: TRBV4-2
CDR3 protein: CASSPAGGLSYEQYF

J gene: TRBJ2-7
V gene: TRBV14
CDR3 protein: CASSQDSSLYSYEQYF

J gene: TRBJ1-1
V gene: TRBV29-1
CDR3 protein: CSVNPQGARTEAFF

J gene: TRBJ1-5
V gene: TRBV5-1
CDR3 protein: CASSLTTGDSNQPQHF

J gene: TRBJ1-1
V gene: TRBV12-3/TRBV12-4
CDR3 protein: CASSLKAGGTEAFF

J gene: TRBJ2-1
V gene: TRBV13
CDR3 protein: CASSQALIAGAYNEQFF

J gene: TRBJ1-1
V gene: TRBV5-1
CDR3 protein: CASSLAQGVNTEAFF

J gene: TRBJ2-3
V gene: TRBV6-5
CDR3 protein: CASSYSGTSTGVPDTQYF

J gene: TRBJ1-2
V gene: TRBV11-2
CDR3 protein: CASSLDHGWGSYGYTF

J gene: TRBJ2-7
V gene: TRBV6-1
CDR3 protein: CASSALGDEQYF

J gene: TRBJ2-3
V gene: TRBV7-9
CDR3 protein: CASSLARDTQYF

J gene: TRBJ2-2
V gene: TRBV6-1
CDR3 protein: CASSGYRGGAGELFF

J gene: TRBJ2-2
V gene: TRBV6-2/TRBV6-3
CDR3 protein: CASSSDRPRGNGELFF

J gene: TRBJ2-1
V gene: TRBV9
CDR3 protein: CASTTAGGSYNEQFF

J gene: TRBJ2-2
V gene: TRBV10-3
CDR3 protein: CAISPSTGVYGELFF